A selection of T cell receptor beta chains follows, all from one sample in a study of blood T cell repertoires in COVID-19. Assay used: immunoSEQ multiplex PCR; TCRdb lists only in-frame clones, some missing. The sample contains around 250,000 clones, about nine tenths of which appear only once. Sequencing input: peripheral blood. Source of these receptors: a woman aged 40 to 49 who had recovered from COVID-19. The CDR3 runs from the conserved cysteine through the conserved F or W. The D gene is left open where the match is weak. The size field is filled for only some rows; it gives once, few, many or a size class.

D gene: NA; J gene: TRBJ2-3; clone size: once; V gene: TRBV20-1; CDR3 DNA: TGCAGTGCTAGAGTAGCAGATACGCAGTATTTT; CDR3 protein: CSARVADTQYF
D gene: NA; J gene: TRBJ1-2; clone size: NA; V gene: TRBV6-2/TRBV6-3; CDR3 DNA: TGTGCCAGCAGTTACTCTCAGGGAAGCTATGGCTACACCTTC; CDR3 protein: CASSYSQGSYGYTF
D gene: NA; J gene: TRBJ1-1; clone size: few; V gene: TRBV3-1/TRBV3-2; CDR3 DNA: TGTGCCAGCAGCCAGTATTCTCTCCCTGAAGCTTTCTTT; CDR3 protein: CASSQYSLPEAFF
D gene: TRBD1; J gene: TRBJ1-2; clone size: NA; V gene: TRBV28; CDR3 DNA: TGTGCCAGCAATCAACAGGGGCATGGCTACACCTTC; CDR3 protein: CASNQQGHGYTF
D gene: NA; J gene: TRBJ2-7; clone size: NA; V gene: TRBV5-8; CDR3 DNA: TGTGCCAGCAGCCCGAGGACAGAAAGATACGAGCAGTACTTC; CDR3 protein: CASSPRTERYEQYF
D gene: NA; J gene: TRBJ2-5; clone size: NA; V gene: TRBV28; CDR3 DNA: TGTGCCAGCAGTTTACGGGGGATCCAAGAGACCCAGTACTTC; CDR3 protein: CASSLRGIQETQYF
D gene: TRBD1; J gene: TRBJ2-1; clone size: NA; V gene: TRBV5-4; CDR3 DNA: TGTGCCAGCAGCTTTGGCAGGGGGCTTCGGTTCTTC; CDR3 protein: CASSFGRGLRFF
D gene: TRBD2; J gene: TRBJ2-1; clone size: few; V gene: TRBV11-2; CDR3 DNA: TGTGCCAGCAGCCTATATGGGTCTAGCGGGAGGGGGAATGAGCAGTTCTTC; CDR3 protein: CASSLYGSSGRGNEQFF
D gene: NA; J gene: TRBJ2-1; clone size: NA; V gene: TRBV6-6; CDR3 DNA: TGTGCCAGCAGGCTAGCGTCCGGGTATGAGCAGTTCTTC; CDR3 protein: CASRLASGYEQFF
D gene: NA; J gene: TRBJ2-3; clone size: NA; V gene: TRBV18; CDR3 DNA: TGTGCCAGCTCACCACCCAAGACTAGGGACACAGATACGCAGTATTTT; CDR3 protein: CASSPPKTRDTDTQYF
D gene: TRBD1; J gene: TRBJ2-6; clone size: NA; V gene: TRBV25-1; CDR3 DNA: TGTGCCAGCAGTGTTGGGGACAGCTACTCTGGGGCCAACGTCCTGACTTTC; CDR3 protein: CASSVGDSYSGANVLTF
D gene: NA; J gene: TRBJ2-5; clone size: NA; V gene: TRBV5-1; CDR3 DNA: TGCGCCAGCAGCTTGGCCCAAGAGGTAGGCGTGGAGACCCAGTACTTC; CDR3 protein: CASSLAQEVGVETQYF
D gene: TRBD2; J gene: TRBJ2-1; clone size: NA; V gene: TRBV11-2; CDR3 DNA: TGTGCCAGCAGCTCGATTAGCGGGAGTACCTACAATGAGCAGTTCTTC; CDR3 protein: CASSSISGSTYNEQFF
D gene: NA; J gene: TRBJ2-7; clone size: NA; V gene: TRBV5-1; CDR3 DNA: TGCGCCAGCAGCTTGGAGGAGGGGGGGACCTACGAGCAGTACTTC; CDR3 protein: CASSLEEGGTYEQYF
D gene: TRBD1; J gene: TRBJ1-2; clone size: few; V gene: TRBV5-4; CDR3 DNA: TGTGCCAGCAGCTTGGTTGGGACAGGCTTTATGGCTAAGACCTTC; CDR3 protein: CASSLVGTGFMAKTF
D gene: NA; J gene: TRBJ1-4; clone size: NA; V gene: TRBV6-5; CDR3 DNA: TGTGCCAGCAGTTACGCACAGGGCGTTGAAAAACTGTTTTTT; CDR3 protein: CASSYAQGVEKLFF
D gene: TRBD1; J gene: TRBJ1-5; clone size: few; V gene: TRBV4-1; CDR3 DNA: TGCGCCAGCAGCCTCGGACAGGGCGATCAGCCCCAGCATTTT; CDR3 protein: CASSLGQGDQPQHF
D gene: NA; J gene: TRBJ2-1; clone size: NA; V gene: TRBV6-2/TRBV6-3; CDR3 DNA: TGTGCCAGCAGTTACTCGAGTTGGCAGGGCAGCCTAAACAATGAGCAGTTCTTC; CDR3 protein: CASSYSSWQGSLNNEQFF
D gene: TRBD2; J gene: TRBJ2-1; clone size: NA; V gene: TRBV7-3; CDR3 DNA: TGTGCCAGCAGCTTAGGGAGGGGCGGGGGCTCCTACAATGAGCAGTTCTTC; CDR3 protein: CASSLGRGGGSYNEQFF
D gene: NA; J gene: TRBJ2-7; clone size: NA; V gene: TRBV13; CDR3 DNA: TGTGCCAGCAGCCGCGGGGTCGGGGCCGAGGCCTACGAGCAGTACTTC; CDR3 protein: CASSRGVGAEAYEQYF